A single sample gave rise to the 27 T cell receptor beta chains below, sequenced in a study of Tregs in tolerant kidney transplant recipients. TCRdb keeps only in-frame clones here, not all; method: immunoSEQ multiplex PCR. The sample holds some 62,000 clones, around 98% seen once. This specimen was Tregs from blood, taken before the transplant. The receptors originated from a human donor who received a combined kidney and bone marrow transplant.

The chain carries TRBV6-5 and TRBJ2-3; 7 bases map to TRBD1. Germline V gives CDR1 MNHEY, CDR2 SVGAGI. J gave up 6 bases and V 7 bases, and 7 bases lay outside the gene matches. The CDR3 totals 13 residues. In nucleotides, the CDR3 is TGTGCCAGCAAGATACAGGGGTCGGATACGCAGTATTTT. This sequence encodes CASKIQGSDTQYF.

The rearrangement uses TRBV4-2 and TRBJ1-1; a possible D gene is TRBD1 (6 bases). The germline V gene has CDR1 LGHNA and CDR2 YNFKEQ. The CDR3 loop spans 15 amino acids. V lost 1 base and J lost 0, with 9 bases in between. DNA for the CDR3: TGTGCCAGCAGCCAAGCGGGACACCTGAACACTGAAGCTTTCTTT. Translated, it gives CASSQAGHLNTEAFF.

The chain joins TRBV5-1 to TRBJ2-2, with TRBD1 identical over 8 bases. Trimming removed 4 bases from V and 0 bases from J; junction bases left unmatched: 11. The germline V gene encodes CDR1 SGHRS and CDR2 YFSETQ. This CDR3 is built from 18 residues. The CDR3 region is CASSAHRGTTANTGELFF. The CDR3 bases are TGCGCCAGCAGCGCCCACAGGGGGACAACCGCGAACACCGGGGAGCTGTTTTTT.

The chain uses TRBV6-1 and TRBJ2-1; 7 bases line up with TRBD1. V lost 4 bases and J lost 3; bases outside the gene matches: 9. Per germline, CDR1 MNHNS and CDR2 SASEGT. The CDR3 runs to 16 residues. The CDR3 DNA is TGTGCCAGCAGTGCGACAGGGTTTCTATTCTACAATGAGCAGTTCTTC. Translated: CASSATGFLFYNEQFF.

This chain connects TRBV5-5 to TRBJ2-7; 12 bases are shared with TRBD1. With 4 bases clipped from V and 5 bases from J, the junction kept 7 bases outside the gene matches. The CDR3 extends over 15 amino acids. Germline assignment: CDR1 SGHKS and CDR2 YYEKEE (reference sequence). The CDR3: CASSPGQGAVNEQYF. Here the CDR3 DNA reads TGTGCCAGCAGCCCGGGACAGGGGGCTGTAAACGAGCAGTACTTC. The full variable domain, with the rest looked up from reference TRBV5-5 and TRBJ2-7, is DAGVTQSPTHLIKTRGQQVTLRCSPISGHKSVSWYQQVLGQGPQFIFQYYEKEERGRGNFPDRFSARQFPNYSSELNVNALLLGDSALYLCASSPGQGAVNEQYFGPGTRLTVT.

The chain combines TRBV12-2 with TRBJ2-1; TRBD2, the table's D call, lacks a check against the DNA. TRBV12-2 is a listed pseudogene. The CDR3 has 16 amino acids. The chain's CDR3 is CASRSPSVERHNEQFF. CDR3 in DNA: TGTGCAAGTCGCTCCCCTAGCGTCGAGCGGCACAATGAGCAGTTCTTC.

The chain links TRBV7-2 to TRBJ2-7, with TRBD1 matching over 8 bases. Per germline, CDR1 SGHTA and CDR2 FQGNSA. The CDR3 is 14 amino acids. J lost 4 bases, V lost 2 bases, and 4 bases had no gene match. CDR3 sequence reads: CASSLTGGRYEQYF. CDR3 nucleotide sequence: TGTGCCAGCAGCTTAACAGGGGGAAGGTACGAGCAGTACTTC.

The rearrangement links TRBV15 to TRBJ2-5, with 8 bases that match TRBD2. V shed 2 bases, J shed 0 bases, and the junction held 2 bases outside the gene matches. Germline V gene sequence: CDR1 LNHNV, CDR2 YYDKDF (reference sequence). CDR3 length: 15 amino acids. The CDR3 DNA follows: TGTGCCACCAGCAGATTAGCGGGGAACCAAGAGACCCAGTACTTC. Its protein product is CATSRLAGNQETQYF.

J is TRBJ2-2 and V is TRBV10-3, with no clear D. The length of the CDR3 is 14 residues. V was trimmed by 0 bases and J by 5 bases, leaving 7 bases between them. Per germline, CDR1 ENHRY and CDR2 SYGVKD. The CDR3 DNA follows: TGTGCCATCAGTGAGTCCACAACGACCGGGGAGCTGTTTTTT. Its translation: CAISESTTTGELFF.

The chain links TRBV4-3 to TRBJ2-7; 10 bases map to TRBD2. The CDR3 runs to 14 residues. Germline V gives CDR1 LGHNA, CDR2 YSLEER. Germline trimming cut 6 bases from V and 4 bases from J; bases unmatched to any gene: 6. The CDR3 loop reads CASSHLAGGYEQYF. The CDR3 DNA reads as TGCGCCAGCAGTCACTTAGCGGGGGGTTACGAGCAGTACTTC.

The chain is built from TRBV6-1 and TRBJ1-6; D remains unclear. Looked up from germline, CDR1 is MNHNS and CDR2 is SASEGT. The CDR3 spans 18 residues. Trimming took off 4 bases at V and 1 base at J, with 17 bases between the two ends. Written as DNA, the CDR3 is TGTGCCAGCAGTGGACCATCGGGATACGGGTCCTATAATTCACCCCTCCACTTT. Translated: CASSGPSGYGSYNSPLHF.

The chain recombines TRBV7-2 with TRBJ2-1; the match to TRBD2 covers 10 bases. The CDR3 is made up of 16 amino acids. Germline assignment: CDR1 SGHTA and CDR2 FQGNSA. The J segment lost 2 bases and the V segment lost 0 bases, leaving 1 base of the junction unmatched. The CDR3 region is CASSLASGGAYNEQFF. In nucleotides, the CDR3 is TGTGCCAGCAGCTTAGCCAGCGGGGGGGCCTACAATGAGCAGTTCTTC.

This chain links TRBV29-1 with TRBJ2-7, with TRBD1 matching over 9 bases. From germline, CDR1 is SQVTM and CDR2 ANQGSEA. The V gene end was trimmed by 4 bases and the J gene end by 2 bases; junction bases not matched to a gene: 6. The CDR3 has 14 residues. CDR3 in DNA: TGCAGCGTTGGGTGGGACAGGGCCGCCTACGAGCAGTACTTC. Translation: CSVGWDRAAYEQYF.

Only one count was recorded for this clone. The V and J genes are TRBV13 and TRBJ2-5; TRBD2 is a possible D gene (5 bases). Trimming removed 3 bases from V and 0 bases from J, with 11 bases in between. CDR1 and CDR2 from the germline V gene are PRHDT and FYEKMQ (reference sequence). The length of the CDR3 is 15 residues. The CDR3 DNA follows: TGTGCCAGCAGCTTGGCGCGGGTTTACCAAGAGACCCAGTACTTC. Translation: CASSLARVYQETQYF.

This chain uses TRBV7-9 with TRBJ2-7, with D hard to call. Trimming removed 1 base from V and 7 bases from J, with 5 bases in between. CDR3 length: 11 amino acids. Germline CDR1 and CDR2: SEHNR and FQNEAQ (reference sequence). The CDR3 DNA reads TGTGCCAGCAGCTTAGGGCAGGAGCAGTACTTC. Protein product: CASSLGQEQYF.

The CDR3 nucleotides read TGTGCCAGCAGCGGAGTCAACAGGGATACTGAAGCTTTCTTT. Its translation is CASSGVNRDTEAFF. This chain uses TRBV6-1 with TRBJ1-1, with a weak D call TRBD1 (6 bases). CDR3 length: 14 residues. V lost 6 bases and J lost 5, with 16 bases in between. Germline values: CDR1 MNHNS, CDR2 SASEGT.

The chain is built from TRBV5-1 and TRBJ2-1; no clear D. V lost 0 bases, J lost 0 bases, and 10 bases lay in between. The CDR3 covers 16 residues. Per germline, CDR1 SGHRS and CDR2 YFSETQ. CDR3 DNA: TGCGCCAGCAGCTTGGTGGTAGCTAGCTCCTACAATGAGCAGTTCTTC. Encoded protein: CASSLVVASSYNEQFF.

The rearrangement uses TRBV10-3 and TRBJ1-2; D gene unclear. V was pared by 11 bases and J by 3 bases, with 16 bases between. The CDR3 has 13 amino acids. Germline CDR1 ENHRY, CDR2 SYGVKD. For the CDR3, the DNA is TGTGCCGCCCACGGCAACAGAGACTATGGCTACACCTTC. Its protein is CAAHGNRDYGYTF.

The rearrangement links TRBV5-1 to TRBJ2-2; D perhaps matches TRBD2 (5 bases). This CDR3 comprises 12 residues. Germline CDR1 reads SGHRS; CDR2 reads YFSETQ. V was trimmed by 4 bases and J by 10 bases, leaving 11 bases between them. DNA for the CDR3: TGCGCCAGCAGCGCCCTGGGAGTGGAGCTGTTTTTT. Protein product: CASSALGVELFF.

J is TRBJ1-2 and V is TRBV5-1; TRBD1 might be the D (5 bases). In germline, CDR1 is SGHRS, CDR2 YFSETQ. V shed 4 bases and J shed 5 bases, with 9 bases lying between them. CDR3 length: 12 amino acids. The DNA of the CDR3 is TGCGCCAGCAGCACCGGGGGGTATGGCTACACCTTC. Its protein product is CASSTGGYGYTF.

The genes are TRBV5-1 and TRBJ1-2; 7 bases line up with TRBD1. This CDR3 comprises 15 residues. CDR1 and CDR2 (germline): SGHRS, YFSETQ. The V segment lost 0 bases and the J segment 6 bases; nucleotides outside the gene matches: 8. The CDR3 DNA reads as TGCGCCAGCAGCTTGGACCCGGGACAGAGTCATGGCTACACCTTC. Translated, it gives CASSLDPGQSHGYTF.

This clone came up once. CDR3 residues: CASSSRLAGTDTQYF. The DNA for the CDR3 is TGTGCCAGCAGTTCGAGACTAGCGGGCACAGATACGCAGTATTTT. This sequence joins TRBV27 and TRBJ2-3, with 9 positions matching TRBD2. In germline, CDR1 is MNHEY, CDR2 SMNVEV (reference sequence). V lost 4 bases and J lost 1; bases outside the gene matches: 3. The CDR3 length is 15 residues.

The rearrangement links TRBV5-6 to TRBJ2-7, with D perhaps matching TRBD1 (5 bases). Per the germline V gene, CDR1 is SGHDT and CDR2 is YYEEEE. CDR3 length: 13 residues. V lost 2 bases to trimming and J lost 0 bases, with 6 bases between them. This chain's CDR3 is CASSFDSSYEQYF. CDR3 bases: TGTGCCAGCAGCTTCGACAGCTCCTACGAGCAGTACTTC.

The CDR3 sequence is CASSLGGATDTQYF. Written as DNA, the CDR3 is TGCGCCAGCAGCTTAGGAGGGGCGACAGATACGCAGTATTTT. The chain has TRBV5-1 and TRBJ2-3, with D perhaps matching TRBD2 (6 bases). CDR1 is SGHRS and CDR2 is YFSETQ in the germline V gene. The CDR3 is made up of 14 amino acids. V gave up 2 bases and J gave up 3 bases, with 10 bases separating them.

The chain employs TRBV6-5 and TRBJ2-5, with 7 bases fitting TRBD1. Trimming took 6 bases from V and 7 from J; bases not matched to a gene: 11. This CDR3 spans 14 amino acids. Looked up from germline, CDR1 is MNHEY and CDR2 is SVGAGI. The chain's CDR3 is CASRPRTGGGTQYF. The CDR3 coding sequence is TGTGCCAGCAGACCTAGGACAGGTGGGGGGACCCAGTACTTC.

This chain connects TRBV10-1 to TRBJ2-7; D possibly corresponds to TRBD2 (6 bases). The germline CDR1 and CDR2 sequences are WNHNN and SYGVQD (reference sequence). V lost 3 bases to trimming and J lost 4 bases, with 22 bases between them. The CDR3 has 17 amino acids. CDR3 amino acids: CASSDAAVREGRYEQYF. CDR3 in DNA: TGCGCCAGCAGTGATGCCGCCGTGCGGGAAGGCCGATACGAGCAGTACTTC.

Here the CDR3 reads CASSQGGTGSKQYF. The CDR3 DNA follows: TGTGCCAGCAGCCAAGGTGGGACAGGGTCAAAGCAGTACTTC. The chain is built from TRBV14 and TRBJ2-7; TRBD1 agrees at 9 bases. V lost 1 base to trimming and J lost 8 bases; unmatched junction nucleotides: 6. This CDR3 has 14 amino acids. Germline V gives CDR1 SGHDN, CDR2 FVKESK.